This passage covers 31 T cell receptor beta chains from one sample sequenced in a study of T cell repertoires in cytomegalovirus infection. Using its own MiXCR run on the reads, TCRdb lists one record per CDR3 protein. The data show fewer than 550,000 distinct CDR3 sequences, approximately 10% seen once. The sample consisted of PBMCs. The receptor set was obtained from a human donor in good health (CMV status not recorded). Some clones in this sample may be carry-over from other donors' samples.

A few counts support this clonotype. The gene calls are TRBV20-1 and TRBJ2-1; TRBD2 matches at 8 bases. The CDR3 extends over 16 amino acids. Germline lookup yields CDR1 DFQATT and CDR2 SNEGSKA (reference sequence). The V gene end was trimmed by 2 bases and the J gene end by 3 bases; junction bases not matched to a gene: 9. The CDR3 bases are TGCAGTGCTAGACCCCTACGGCGGGAGGACTACAATGAGCAGTTCTTC. This codes for CSARPLRREDYNEQFF.

This clonotype was recorded many times. The CDR3 coding sequence is TGTGCCAGCAGCCCCCGTTCGGAGGGTCAAGAGACCCAGTACTTC. This encodes CASSPRSEGQETQYF. The chain recombines TRBV7-9 with TRBJ2-5, with a possible D match to TRBD2 (6 bases). CDR1 and CDR2 from the germline V gene are SEHNR and FQNEAQ (reference sequence). This CDR3 is built from 15 residues. V was pared by 5 bases and J by 2 bases, with 15 bases between.

This clonotype was recorded many times. The genes are TRBV7-2 and TRBJ2-1; the D is unclear. Trimming stripped 7 bases from V and 6 bases from J, with 16 bases between. Germline assignment: CDR1 SGHTA and CDR2 FQGNSA. CDR3 length equals 14 residues. DNA for the CDR3: TGTGCCAGCACACGGCCTGGAGCAGTCAATGAGCAGTTCTTC. Its translation: CASTRPGAVNEQFF.

The chain links TRBV20-1 to TRBJ2-1, with D possibly matching TRBD2 (5 bases). The germline V gene encodes CDR1 DFQATT and CDR2 SNEGSKA (reference sequence). There are 15 residues in the CDR3. Trimming shortened V by 0 bases and J by 10 bases, and 19 bases separated the two germline ends. The CDR3 is CSARDLASPSREQFF. CDR3 DNA: TGCAGTGCTAGAGATCTGGCTAGCCCCTCGCGAGAGCAGTTCTTC.

The chain has TRBV20-1 and TRBJ2-5; weak D call: TRBD2 (5 bases). This CDR3 is built from 15 residues. Per germline, CDR1 DFQATT and CDR2 SNEGSKA (reference sequence). The V end lost 4 bases, the J end lost 1 base, and 16 bases lay between the germline ends. The CDR3 coding sequence is TGCAGTGCTAAAAGGCCGGCGGGCCGCCAAGAGACCCAGTACTTC. It specifies CSAKRPAGRQETQYF.

This clonotype came up many times. CDR3 sequence (DNA): TGTGCCAGCAGCTTACTCCAGGGCGACTATGGCTACACCTTC. Translating it yields CASSLLQGDYGYTF. This rearrangement joins TRBV7-6 to TRBJ1-2; D is perhaps TRBD1 (5 bases). With 2 bases removed from V and 3 bases from J, the gap between germline ends came to 10 bases. This CDR3 has 14 amino acids. Germline V CDR1 and CDR2: SGHVS, FNYEAQ.

In this sample, this clonotype turned up many times. This chain links TRBV11-2 with TRBJ1-2; TRBD1 aligns across 12 bases. The trim removed 0 bases at V and 2 bases at J, leaving 7 bases unmatched. This CDR3 contains 18 residues. Per the germline V gene, CDR1 is SGHAT and CDR2 is FQNNGV. The CDR3 protein is CASSLDGTGGPLNYGYTF. CDR3 coding DNA: TGTGCCAGCAGCTTAGACGGGACAGGGGGCCCGCTAAACTATGGCTACACCTTC.

This clonotype was seen more than once but under ten times. This chain connects TRBV30 to TRBJ1-1; 7 bases align to TRBD1. The ends lost 8 bases at V and 1 base at J; junction bases unmatched: 7. The CDR3 loop spans 13 amino acids. Germline-derived CDR1 and CDR2 are GTSNPN and SVGIG (reference sequence). The CDR3 DNA reads TGTGCCCTCCTACGACAGGGGAACACTGAAGCTTTCTTT. It codes for CALLRQGNTEAFF. Complete variable domain (other parts from reference TRBV30 and TRBJ1-1): SQTIHQWPATLVQPVGSPLSLECTVEGTSNPNLYWYRQAAGRGLQLLFYSVGIGQISSEVPQNLSASRPQDRQFILSSKKLLLSDSGFYLCALLRQGNTEAFFGQGTRLTVV.

A few counts support this clonotype. The genes are TRBV28 and TRBJ1-4; D not resolved. The CDR3 sequence is 12 residues long. V gave up 7 bases and J gave up 8 bases, with 11 bases separating them. The V gene's germline CDR1 is MDHEN and CDR2 SYDVKM. CDR3 DNA sequence: TGTGCCAGCATGAACACAGCCGAAAAACTGTTTTTT. It is translated as CASMNTAEKLFF.

This clonotype was detected many times. V usage is TRBV5-1 and J usage is TRBJ1-1; 7 positions agree with TRBD1. The ends lost 4 bases at V and 3 bases at J; junction bases unmatched: 3. The CDR3 loop spans 13 amino acids. Germline V gene sequence: CDR1 SGHRS, CDR2 YFSETQ. The CDR3 bases are TGCGCCAGCAGCACGGACAGGTACACTGAAGCTTTCTTT. It yields the protein CASSTDRYTEAFF.

This clonotype was seen repeatedly, ten times or more. The rearrangement joins TRBV20-1 to TRBJ2-1, with 9 bases aligning to TRBD1. The CDR3 runs 14 residues. Looked up from germline, CDR1 is DFQATT and CDR2 is SNEGSKA (reference sequence). The trim removed 1 base at V and 6 bases at J, leaving 4 bases unmatched. CDR3 nucleotides: TGCAGTGCTAGAGGACAGGGGGAAAGCAATGAGCAGTTCTTC. Translating gives CSARGQGESNEQFF.

In this sample, this clonotype turned up many times. This chain links TRBV28 with TRBJ1-6, with D maybe TRBD1 (6 bases). CDR3 length: 17 amino acids. V lost 1 base and J lost 7, with 17 bases in between. Germline lookup yields CDR1 MDHEN and CDR2 SYDVKM. The CDR3 region has the DNA TGTGCCAGCAGTTTATTGGGGACACGGAGACAGAATTCACCCCTCCACTTT. Protein sequence: CASSLLGTRRQNSPLHF.

This clonotype has a count of ten or more. Here the CDR3 DNA reads TGTGCCAGTGGTGGGCCTAACTATGGCTACACCTTC. Its protein product is CASGGPNYGYTF. The gene calls are TRBV19 and TRBJ1-2; D unclear. V was trimmed by 8 bases and J by 0 bases, leaving 7 bases between them. Germline V lookup: CDR1 LNHDA, CDR2 SQIVND (reference sequence). The CDR3 length is 12 residues.

The rearrangement joins TRBV20-1 to TRBJ2-7; the D call may be TRBD1 or TRBD2 (6 bases each). Trimming left V 4 bases short and J 12 bases short, with 22 bases between. CDR1 is DFQATT and CDR2 is SNEGSKA in the germline V gene (reference sequence). The CDR3 has 13 amino acids. CDR3 in amino acids: CSATGDSGASPYF. The CDR3, as DNA: TGCAGTGCTACAGGGGACTCGGGTGCGAGCCCGTACTTC.

This clonotype was observed many times. The CDR3 DNA follows: TGTGCCAGCAGCTTAGTCGGGGAAAACACTGAAGCTTTCTTT. Translation: CASSLVGENTEAFF. This sequence joins TRBV7-2 and TRBJ1-1; D uncertain. V lost 1 base, J lost 2 bases, and 8 bases lay in between. Looked up from germline, CDR1 is SGHTA and CDR2 is FQGNSA. CDR3 length: 14 amino acids. The full variable domain, rest sourced from reference TRBV7-2 and TRBJ1-1, is GAGVSQSPSNKVTEKGKDVELRCDPISGHTALYWYRQSLGQGLEFLIYFQGNSAPDKSGLPSDRFSAERTGGSVSTLTIQRTQQEDSAVYLCASSLVGENTEAFFGQGTRLTVV.

This clonotype was detected many times. This chain connects TRBV12-3 or TRBV12-4 to TRBJ1-1; TRBD1 agrees at 7 bases. The junction had 7 bases not matched to a gene; V was cut back by 7 bases and J by 5 bases. There are 13 residues in the CDR3. This CDR3 reads CASTTDRRTEAFF. CDR3 nucleotides: TGTGCCAGCACCACGGACAGGCGGACTGAAGCTTTCTTT.

V usage is TRBV5-1 and J usage is TRBJ2-3, with a tentative D call TRBD1 (5 bases). The CDR3 length is 19 residues. Trimming took 4 bases from V and 4 from J, leaving 28 bases between them. Germline values: CDR1 SGHRS, CDR2 YFSETQ. The CDR3 region is CASSGARAQGPSVADTQYF. The CDR3 region has the DNA TGCGCCAGCAGCGGGGCCCGGGCCCAGGGTCCCAGTGTGGCAGATACGCAGTATTTT.

This clonotype came up many times. The rearrangement uses TRBV12-5 and TRBJ1-4, with 7 bases fitting TRBD1. V was pared by 2 bases and J by 11 bases, with 8 bases of the junction left unmatched. This CDR3 is 14 amino acids long. In germline, CDR1 is LGHNT, CDR2 FRNRAP. The CDR3 reads CASGLSQDRSKLFF. CDR3 nucleotide sequence: TGTGCTAGTGGTTTGTCCCAGGACAGGTCGAAACTGTTTTTT.

This clonotype was detected many times. J is TRBJ2-2 and V is TRBV14; D unclear. The CDR3 totals 13 residues. Between the trimmed V and J ends, which lost 1 base and 6 bases, there was a span of 6 bases. The germline gives CDR1 SGHDN, CDR2 FVKESK. CDR3 DNA: TGTGCCAGCAGCCAAGTTCAGGCCGGGGAGCTGTTTTTT. As protein: CASSQVQAGELFF. Looking up the rest from reference TRBV14 and TRBJ2-2 gives the full variable domain: EAGVTQFPSHSVIEKGQTVTLRCDPISGHDNLYWYRRVMGKEIKFLLHFVKESKQDESGMPNNRFLAERTGGTYSTLKVQPAELEDSGVYFCASSQVQAGELFFGEGSRLTVL.

The chain combines TRBV20-1 with TRBJ1-1; no reliable D call. V lost 3 bases, J lost 4 bases, and 12 bases lay in between. The CDR3 totals 13 residues. Germline loops: CDR1 DFQATT, CDR2 SNEGSKA (reference sequence). The CDR3 protein is CSASPGPGTEAFF. In nucleotides, the CDR3 is TGCAGTGCTAGCCCCGGGCCCGGCACTGAAGCTTTCTTT.

There are many counts of this clonotype. The CDR3 DNA reads as TGTGCCATCAGTGAGCTGTTGGGCGGGGGAGGTTTCCGTCAAGAGACCCAGTACTTC. This codes for CAISELLGGGGFRQETQYF. The J gene is TRBJ2-5, the V gene TRBV10-3; 7 bases are a match to TRBD2. The CDR3 is made up of 19 amino acids. Germline trimming cut 2 bases from V and 2 bases from J; bases unmatched to any gene: 17. Germline V gives CDR1 ENHRY, CDR2 SYGVKD.

The V gene is TRBV6-2 or TRBV6-3, the J gene TRBJ2-1; a weak D match, TRBD1 (5 bases). The CDR3 runs to 13 residues. V lost 7 bases to trimming and J lost 12 bases, with 19 bases between them. Germline V gives CDR1 MNHEY, CDR2 SVGEGT. The CDR3 DNA is TGTGCCAGCAATTCATACTCAGGGTTACGGCAGTTCTTC. Translating gives CASNSYSGLRQFF.

This clonotype was counted many times. Relative to the germline gene, one junction end is altered; a read error may explain this. This chain joins TRBV5-6 and TRBJ2-7; no clear D. This CDR3 spans 12 amino acids. The germline gives CDR1 SGHDT, CDR2 YYEEEE. In nucleotides, the CDR3 is TGTGCCAGCAGCTTGGCCTACGGCCTCCGGGACTTC. Amino acid sequence: CASSLAYGLRDF.

The table lists this clonotype with a few counts. The CDR3 DNA follows: TGCAGCGTTGAAGATTTCGGGGGGCCCGCGAACACCGGGGAGCTGTTTTTT. The encoded protein is CSVEDFGGPANTGELFF. The chain employs TRBV29-1 and TRBJ2-2; weak D call: TRBD2 (7 bases). V dropped 0 bases and J dropped 0 bases, with 14 bases sitting between them. The CDR3 contains 17 residues. The germline V gene has CDR1 SQVTM and CDR2 ANQGSEA.

The table lists this clonotype with a few counts. The CDR3 DNA reads as TGCAGCGTTGCAGGCAAAATGAACACTGAAGCTTTCTTT. Amino acids: CSVAGKMNTEAFF. The chain uses TRBV29-1 and TRBJ1-1; no clear D gene. Trimming left V 4 bases short and J 0 bases short, with 9 bases between. Germline CDR1 reads SQVTM; CDR2 reads ANQGSEA. This CDR3 comprises 13 residues. Full variable domain (rest looked up from reference TRBV29-1 and TRBJ1-1): SAVISQKPSRDICQRGTSLTIQCQVDSQVTMMFWYRQQPGQSLTLIATANQGSEATYESGFVIDKFPISRPNLTFSTLTVSNMSPEDSSIYLCSVAGKMNTEAFFGQGTRLTVV.

The chain links TRBV30 to TRBJ1-1; TRBD1 might be the D (5 bases). The germline CDR1 and CDR2 sequences are GTSNPN and SVGIG (reference sequence). V shed 2 bases and J shed 0 bases, with 10 bases lying between them. CDR3 length: 14 residues. CDR3 nucleotide sequence: TGTGCCTGGAGTACAGGCGGTTTGAACACTGAAGCTTTCTTT. Translated, it gives CAWSTGGLNTEAFF.

The V call is TRBV5-1, the J call TRBJ2-7; D may be TRBD1 (5 bases). This CDR3 has 15 residues. Germline CDR1 is SGHRS and CDR2 is YFSETQ. The V and J ends lost 0 bases and 5 bases respectively, with 15 bases between them. The CDR3 bases are TGCGCCAGCAGCTTGGATAGGGGTGATACTGACGAGCAGTACTTC. Translating it yields CASSLDRGDTDEQYF.

In its sample, this clonotype was seen many times. The chain links TRBV7-9 to TRBJ1-2, with no clear D. Trimming took 1 base from V and 6 from J, leaving 12 bases between them. This CDR3 region has 14 residues. The germline V gene has CDR1 SEHNR and CDR2 FQNEAQ (reference sequence). In nucleotides, the CDR3 is TGTGCCAGCAGCTTAGAACAGCGGGGTAATGGCTACACCTTC. Translated: CASSLEQRGNGYTF.

A note on this clonotype: Possible read error: a much larger clone is one base away. Written as DNA, the CDR3 is TGTGCCAGCAGTGAAAGGGGCTACGAGCAGTACTTC. It codes for CASSERGYEQYF. The J gene is TRBJ2-7, the V gene TRBV25-1; weak D call: TRBD1 (5 bases). The V gene lost 2 bases and the J gene lost 3 bases, with 5 bases spanning the gap. The CDR3 is 12 amino acids. CDR1 and CDR2 from the germline V gene are MGHDK and SYGVNS.

The chain employs TRBV18 and TRBJ1-2, with TRBD1 identical over 7 bases. J was trimmed by 4 bases and V by 3 bases; bases with no gene match: 11. CDR1 and CDR2 (germline): KGHSH, LQKENI. CDR3 length: 16 residues. The CDR3 protein is CASSPLLTGTAYGYTF. DNA of the CDR3: TGTGCCAGCTCACCCCTCCTGACAGGGACCGCCTATGGCTACACCTTC.

This clonotype showed up many times. The CDR3 nucleotides are TGTGCCAGCAGCTCTAGGGGTCACCAAGAGACCCAGTACTTC. Translated, it gives CASSSRGHQETQYF. The chain combines TRBV7-7 with TRBJ2-5; a possible D gene is TRBD1 (5 bases). CDR1 is SSHAT and CDR2 is FNYEAQ in the germline V gene (reference sequence). This CDR3 is built from 14 residues. Trimming removed 4 bases at V and 0 bases at J, with 9 bases between.